Listed here are 21 T cell receptor beta chains from one sample, sequenced in a study of PD-1 blockade in classical Hodgkin lymphoma. Measured with immunoSEQ multiplex PCR; TCRdb has only the in-frame clones, and not every one. The repertoire consists of about 64,000 clones, with about 90% occurring once and the leading ten covering 10%. The sample's time point: cycle 4 day 1 (C4D1), after less than 7 weeks of nivolumab. Each of the patients experienced relapse following autologous stem cell transplantation, and their brentuximab vedotin exposure differed. The material was peripheral blood mononuclear cells (PBMCs), obtained before the fourth cycle of nivolumab. These receptor sequences come from a human donor with classical Hodgkin lymphoma.

The CDR3 DNA follows: TGTGCCAGCTCCTTTTCGGAACTCAACACCATATATTTT. Its translation: CASSFSELNTIYF. The chain uses TRBV18 and TRBJ1-3; D gene ambiguous. Germline CDR1 KGHSH, CDR2 LQKENI. The CDR3 runs to 13 residues. V shed 6 bases and J shed 7 bases, with 13 bases lying between them.

The chain is built from TRBV7-2 and TRBJ2-5, with 9 bases matching TRBD1. This CDR3 has 17 residues. V gave up 5 bases and J gave up 5 bases; unmatched junction bases: 15. The germline V gene encodes CDR1 SGHTA and CDR2 FQGNSA. The CDR3 sequence is CASSLLGRDRVQETQYF. The CDR3 DNA sequence: TGTGCCAGCAGCCTCCTCGGCCGGGACAGGGTACAGGAGACCCAGTACTTC. The variable domain in full, completed from reference TRBV7-2 and TRBJ2-5, reads GAGVSQSPSNKVTEKGKDVELRCDPISGHTALYWYRQSLGQGLEFLIYFQGNSAPDKSGLPSDRFSAERTGGSVSTLTIQRTQQEDSAVYLCASSLLGRDRVQETQYFGPGTRLLVL.

The chain is built from TRBV5-4 and TRBJ1-1, with D possibly TRBD1 on 5 matching bases. The CDR3 sequence is 14 residues long. Trimming took off 1 base at V and 2 bases at J, with 9 bases between the two ends. The germline V gene has CDR1 SGHNT and CDR2 YYREEE (reference sequence). CDR3 loop: CASSLFGGNTEAFF. As DNA, the CDR3 is TGTGCCAGCAGCTTGTTCGGGGGAAACACTGAAGCTTTCTTT. Full variable domain (remainder filled in from reference TRBV5-4 and TRBJ1-1): ETGVTQSPTHLIKTRGQQVTLRCSSQSGHNTVSWYQQALGQGPQFIFQYYREEENGRGNFPPRFSGLQFPNYSSELNVNALELDDSALYLCASSLFGGNTEAFFGQGTRLTVV.

The chain employs TRBV21-1 and TRBJ2-2. TRBV21-1 is labeled a pseudogene. This CDR3 has 16 amino acids. CDR3 in DNA: TGTGCCAGCAGCAAAGCGGGGGAGTCGAACACCGGGGAGCTGTTTTTT. Translating it yields CASSKAGESNTGELFF.

V gene TRBV14 combines with J gene TRBJ2-7; TRBD2 is a possible D gene (6 bases). This CDR3 contains 16 residues. Deletions cut 3 bases from V and 4 bases from J, with 19 bases between. The germline V gene encodes CDR1 SGHDN and CDR2 FVKESK. The CDR3 DNA reads TGTGCCAGCAGCCATAAGACTGGCGAAGGGAGGTACGAGCAGTACTTC. Its protein product is CASSHKTGEGRYEQYF.

V usage is TRBV4-1 and J usage is TRBJ1-4, with D uncertain. Trimming left V 3 bases short and J 8 bases short, with 19 bases between. The CDR3 consists of 16 residues. Germline CDR1 is MGHRA and CDR2 is YSYEKL. CDR3 in amino acids: CASSHLTGSGYEKLFF. The CDR3 DNA follows: TGCGCCAGCAGCCACCTAACCGGGAGTGGATACGAAAAACTGTTTTTT.

This clone showed up just a few times. The rearrangement joins TRBV7-9 to TRBJ2-3; D is ambiguous. Germline loops: CDR1 SEHNR, CDR2 FQNEAQ (reference sequence). This CDR3 contains 15 residues. The V end lost 1 base, the J end lost 0 bases, and 8 bases lay between the germline ends. This CDR3 reads CASSLGAHSTDTQYF. CDR3 coding DNA: TGTGCCAGCAGCTTAGGGGCACATAGCACAGATACGCAGTATTTT.

The CDR3 nucleotides read TGCGCCAGCAGTTCTTGGAAAATGGGCACAGAGACCCAGTACTTC. Translation gives CASSSWKMGTETQYF. V gene TRBV5-1 combines with J gene TRBJ2-5; D gene uncertain. The germline V gene encodes CDR1 SGHRS and CDR2 YFSETQ. This CDR3 has 15 residues. Trimming left V 5 bases short and J 4 bases short, with 18 bases between.

For the CDR3, the DNA is TGTGCCAGCAGTGACCCCCAGGGGTTCCGCGCGTCCTACGAGCAGTACTTC. This sequence encodes CASSDPQGFRASYEQYF. V is TRBV6-1 and J is TRBJ2-7, with D possibly matching TRBD1 (6 bases). The CDR3 extends over 17 amino acids. Trimming took 3 bases from V and 1 from J, leaving 19 bases between them. Germline V CDR1 and CDR2: MNHNS, SASEGT.

The chain is built from TRBV7-9 and TRBJ2-5; no clear D gene. CDR3 length equals 14 residues. V was cut by 2 bases and J by 0 bases, with 7 bases left in between. Germline-derived CDR1 and CDR2 are SEHNR and FQNEAQ (reference sequence). For the CDR3, the DNA is TGTGCCAGCAGCTTATCAGAGTACCAAGAGACCCAGTACTTC. Amino acids: CASSLSEYQETQYF.

This chain links TRBV7-9 with TRBJ2-5, with D uncertain. CDR3 size: 14 residues. Germline-derived CDR1 and CDR2 are SEHNR and FQNEAQ (reference sequence). V was clipped by 5 bases and J by 5 bases, with 15 bases between them. CDR3 sequence: CASSQQDPDETQYF. The CDR3 DNA reads as TGTGCCAGCAGCCAACAAGACCCAGATGAGACCCAGTACTTC.

This CDR3 reads CASRAGQGKTNQPQHF. CDR3 sequence (DNA): TGTGCCAGCAGGGCAGGACAGGGGAAAACCAATCAGCCCCAGCATTTT. The V and J genes are TRBV2 and TRBJ1-5; 9 nucleotides match TRBD1. Trimming took 6 bases from V and 3 from J; bases not matched to a gene: 9. The CDR3 is 16 residues long. Per the germline V gene, CDR1 is SNHLY and CDR2 is FYNNEI.

This rearrangement joins TRBV28 to TRBJ1-4; possibly TRBD1 for D (6 bases). Trimming took off 7 bases at V and 8 bases at J, with 17 bases between the two ends. The CDR3 totals 14 residues. Germline loops: CDR1 MDHEN, CDR2 SYDVKM. CDR3 DNA: TGTGCCAGCAATAATCCAGGGGAGAAAGAAAAACTGTTTTTT. Its translation is CASNNPGEKEKLFF.

The genes are TRBV2 and TRBJ1-6; D call uncertain. Per germline, CDR1 SNHLY and CDR2 FYNNEI. The V end was cut by 5 bases, the J end by 7 bases, with 15 bases between. The CDR3 runs to 15 residues. CDR3 protein: CASSKITAGNSPLHF. The CDR3 DNA is TGTGCCAGCAGTAAAATCACTGCGGGGAATTCACCCCTCCACTTT.

The rearrangement uses TRBV7-8 and TRBJ1-1; D gene unclear. CDR1 is SGHVS and CDR2 is FQNEAQ in the germline V gene. V was pared by 3 bases and J by 1 base, with 15 bases between. This CDR3 contains 16 residues. CDR3 sequence: CASSLKRNTQNTEAFF. DNA of the CDR3: TGTGCCAGCAGCTTGAAAAGGAACACTCAGAACACTGAAGCTTTCTTT.

The chain employs TRBV13 and TRBJ2-7; D may be TRBD2 (6 bases). V was shortened by 4 bases and J by 5 bases, with 18 bases between the two germline ends. The CDR3 sequence is 15 residues long. CDR1 PRHDT and CDR2 FYEKMQ come from the germline V gene (reference sequence). The CDR3, as DNA: TGTGCCAGCAGCTCCCGAATGGGTCCGGGGGACGAGCAGTACTTC. Its translation is CASSSRMGPGDEQYF.

The chain couples TRBV15 to TRBJ2-1; D unclear. The CDR3 spans 17 residues. CDR1 is LNHNV and CDR2 is YYDKDF in the germline V gene (reference sequence). V was cut by 1 base and J by 10 bases, with 23 bases left in between. As DNA, the CDR3 is TGTGCCACCAGCAGAGGTGACCGCGCCCTCTCCGTGCGGGAGCAGTTCTTC. It is translated as CATSRGDRALSVREQFF.

This sequence joins TRBV19 and TRBJ1-6, with TRBD1 identical over 7 bases. Germline lookup yields CDR1 LNHDA and CDR2 SQIVND (reference sequence). V lost 2 bases and J lost 10; bases outside the gene matches: 8. CDR3 length: 15 residues. The CDR3 DNA reads as TGTGCCAGTAGTATAACAGGGGCGATAGGATCACCCCTCCACTTT. It yields the protein CASSITGAIGSPLHF.

This chain uses TRBV5-8 with TRBJ1-2, with D hard to call. Deletions cut 0 bases from V and 3 bases from J, with 6 bases between. From germline, CDR1 is SGHTS and CDR2 YDEGEE. The length of the CDR3 is 13 residues. Here the CDR3 reads CASSLVTDYGYTF. CDR3 coding DNA: TGTGCCAGCAGCTTGGTGACGGACTATGGCTACACCTTC.

The rearrangement links TRBV19 to TRBJ1-5, with a weak D call TRBD1 (5 bases). The V gene lost 7 bases and the J gene lost 7 bases, with 17 bases spanning the gap. The CDR3 loop spans 14 amino acids. CDR1 is LNHDA and CDR2 is SQIVND in the germline V gene (reference sequence). The CDR3 reads CASTPSGGFQPQHF. CDR3 sequence (DNA): TGTGCCAGTACCCCCAGCGGGGGATTCCAGCCCCAGCATTTT.

The CDR3 DNA sequence: TGTGCCAGCAGTTACTTAGACAGCTATGGCTACACCTTC. Protein: CASSYLDSYGYTF. The chain uses TRBV6-6 and TRBJ1-2; TRBD1 might be the D (5 bases). V lost 1 base and J 4 bases, leaving 7 bases between the germline ends. CDR1 and CDR2 from the germline V gene are MNHNY and SVGAGI (reference sequence). This CDR3 comprises 13 residues.